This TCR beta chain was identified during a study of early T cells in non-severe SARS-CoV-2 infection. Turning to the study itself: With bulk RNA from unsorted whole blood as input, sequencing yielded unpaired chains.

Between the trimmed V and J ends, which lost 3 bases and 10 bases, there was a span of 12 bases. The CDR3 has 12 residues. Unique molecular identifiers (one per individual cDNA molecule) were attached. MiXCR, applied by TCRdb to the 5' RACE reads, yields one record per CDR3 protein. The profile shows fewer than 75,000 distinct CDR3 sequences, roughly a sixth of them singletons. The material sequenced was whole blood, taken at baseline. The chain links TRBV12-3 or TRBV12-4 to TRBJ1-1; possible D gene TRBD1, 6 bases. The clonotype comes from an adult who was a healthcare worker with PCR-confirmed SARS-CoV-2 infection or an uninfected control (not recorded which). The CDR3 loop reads CASSFSQGRAFF. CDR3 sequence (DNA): TGTGCCAGCAGTTTCTCGCAGGGGAGAGCTTTCTTT.